This passage covers 17 T cell receptor beta chains from one sample sequenced in a study of TIL therapy for anti-PD-1-resistant metastatic lung cancer. This was the immunoSEQ v3 assay. Clones were read by immunoSEQ multiplex PCR, and TCRdb kept only the in-frame ones, dropping some. The sample holds roughly 92,000 clones, under 70% seen once. The time point is: pre-treatment sample, taken before nivolumab and TIL therapy. Pleural nodules or supraclavicular lymph nodes made up most of the excised metastases sampled. Source: tumor tissue, taken at baseline. All receptors come from a person aged 25 to 85 with non-small cell lung cancer.

The chain combines TRBV4-1 with TRBJ2-7, with 10 nucleotides matching TRBD2. V lost 3 bases, J lost 6 bases, and 5 bases stayed unmatched. This CDR3 spans 14 amino acids. Germline-derived CDR1 and CDR2 are MGHRA and YSYEKL. For the CDR3, the DNA is TGCGCCAGCAGCCATCAGCCTAGCGGGGGCGAGCAGTACTTC. Translating gives CASSHQPSGGEQYF.

This CDR3 is CASTATGSQETQYF. In DNA, the CDR3 is TGTGCCAGCACCGCGACAGGGTCGCAAGAGACCCAGTACTTC. V gene TRBV7-2 combines with J gene TRBJ2-5; 7 bases agree with TRBD1. This CDR3 contains 14 residues. Germline V gene sequence: CDR1 SGHTA, CDR2 FQGNSA. Trimming at V came to 7 bases and at J to 2 bases, leaving 7 bases not matched to a gene.

This clone was observed a handful of times. CDR3 region: CASSQGPIAGEQYF. CDR3 coding DNA: TGTGCCAGCAGCCAAGGGCCAATCGCCGGCGAGCAGTACTTC. The rearrangement links TRBV28 to TRBJ2-7, with no clear D. The germline CDR1 and CDR2 sequences are MDHEN and SYDVKM. Trimming took off 6 bases at V and 6 bases at J, with 18 bases between the two ends. This CDR3 comprises 14 residues.

The rearrangement links TRBV3-1 (or the pseudogene TRBV3-2) to TRBJ2-3, with unresolved D. Trimming cost V 4 bases and J 4 bases, with 9 bases left between them. Germline loops: CDR1 LGHDT, CDR2 YNNKEL (reference sequence). The CDR3 covers 13 residues. As DNA, the CDR3 is TGTGCCAGCAGCCTCGGACCCCCAGATACGCAGTATTTT. Its protein is CASSLGPPDTQYF.

The V gene is TRBV5-6, the J gene TRBJ2-5; 13 bases match TRBD2. The CDR3 sequence is 15 residues long. In germline, CDR1 is SGHDT, CDR2 YYEEEE. V gave up 3 bases and J gave up 4 bases; unmatched junction bases: 3. The chain's CDR3 is CASSSTSGGRETQYF. The DNA for the CDR3 is TGTGCCAGCAGCTCGACTAGCGGGGGGAGAGAGACCCAGTACTTC.

The chain joins TRBV7-2 to TRBJ2-7, with 7 nucleotides matching TRBD1. The CDR3 consists of 14 residues. The trim removed 6 bases at V and 3 bases at J, leaving 8 bases unmatched. The germline V gene has CDR1 SGHTA and CDR2 FQGNSA. The CDR3: CASSKYQGDYEQYF. The CDR3 DNA reads as TGTGCCAGCAGTAAATATCAGGGGGACTACGAGCAGTACTTC.

This clone has only a few counts. The V gene is TRBV11-2, the J gene TRBJ1-5; no definite D call. CDR1 is SGHAT, CDR2 FQNNGV, per germline. The CDR3 spans 12 residues. The V end was cut by 1 base, the J end by 7 bases, with 5 bases between. Here the CDR3 reads CASSLAGQPQHF. The CDR3 DNA reads TGTGCCAGCAGCTTAGCGGGCCAGCCCCAGCATTTT.

This sequence joins TRBV28 and TRBJ2-7, with TRBD1 matching over 7 bases. V lost 3 bases and J lost 2; bases outside the gene matches: 13. This CDR3 has 17 amino acids. CDR1 and CDR2 from the germline V gene are MDHEN and SYDVKM. CDR3 sequence: CASSFSFLTGQTYEQYF. CDR3 coding DNA: TGTGCCAGCAGTTTCTCCTTCCTGACAGGGCAAACCTACGAGCAGTACTTC.

This chain joins TRBV12-3 or TRBV12-4 and TRBJ2-7; TRBD1 matches 9 bases. With 6 bases clipped from V and 4 bases from J, the junction kept 4 bases outside the gene matches. This CDR3 comprises 13 residues. CDR3 protein: CASRLDRGYEQYF. The CDR3 DNA reads as TGTGCCAGCAGACTGGACAGGGGATACGAGCAGTACTTC.

This chain links TRBV19 with TRBJ2-5, with TRBD1 as a possible D gene (6 bases). Trimming removed 3 bases at V and 0 bases at J, with 11 bases between. The CDR3 is 15 amino acids. Germline V lookup: CDR1 LNHDA, CDR2 SQIVND (reference sequence). As DNA, the CDR3 is TGTGCCAGTAGTATGGGGGCAAGGTACCAAGAGACCCAGTACTTC. It encodes CASSMGARYQETQYF.

The V call is TRBV3-1 (or the pseudogene TRBV3-2), the J call TRBJ1-2; maybe TRBD1 (6 bases). The V end lost 0 bases, the J end lost 7 bases, and 12 bases lay between the germline ends. The CDR3 is 14 residues long. Germline CDR1 and CDR2: LGHDT and YNNKEL (reference sequence). CDR3 nucleotide sequence: TGTGCCAGCAGCCAAGAAGCGGGGGCGGGTGGCTACACCTTC. This translates into CASSQEAGAGGYTF.

This clone has just one count. This chain links TRBV5-4 with TRBJ1-2; possible D gene TRBD1, 5 bases. In germline, CDR1 is SGHNT, CDR2 YYREEE (reference sequence). This CDR3 is 14 amino acids long. Trimming removed 1 base from V and 3 bases from J, with 10 bases in between. CDR3 residues: CASSLFEGHYGYTF. CDR3 nucleotides: TGTGCCAGCAGCTTGTTCGAGGGGCACTATGGCTACACCTTC.

The V gene is TRBV9, the J gene TRBJ1-5; D is uncertain. There are 14 residues in the CDR3. From germline, CDR1 is SGDLS and CDR2 YYNGEE. V was clipped by 0 bases and J by 7 bases, with 11 bases between them. CDR3 sequence (DNA): TGTGCCAGCAGCGTAGGGGAAGGGAGCCAGCCCCAGCATTTT. Amino acids: CASSVGEGSQPQHF.

This sequence joins TRBV4-1 and TRBJ2-7, with a possible D match to TRBD2 (6 bases). The CDR3 runs to 15 residues. Between the trimmed V and J ends, which lost 10 bases and 0 bases, there was a span of 19 bases. Germline assignment: CDR1 MGHRA and CDR2 YSYEKL. CDR3 sequence (DNA): TGCGCCACCTCACTACGGCAGGGAGGCTCCTACGAGCAGTACTTC. It specifies CATSLRQGGSYEQYF.

The CDR3 loop reads CASSLLVEAFF. CDR3 coding DNA: TGTGCCAGCAGTTTACTAGTTGAGGCTTTCTTT. The chain uses TRBV28 and TRBJ1-1; D gene unclear. This CDR3 is 11 amino acids long. From germline, CDR1 is MDHEN and CDR2 SYDVKM. Trimming took off 2 bases at V and 11 bases at J, with 9 bases between the two ends.

The chain combines TRBV11-2 with TRBJ2-1; 7 bases align to TRBD2. V was pared by 3 bases and J by 2 bases, with 4 bases of the junction left unmatched. The CDR3 is 15 amino acids. Germline V gene data show CDR1 as SGHAT and CDR2 as FQNNGV. Written as DNA, the CDR3 is TGTGCCAGCAGCTTGGGGGGAGGGACCTACAATGAGCAGTTCTTC. This codes for CASSLGGGTYNEQFF.

The chain links TRBV2 to TRBJ1-6; D uncertain. CDR3 length: 11 amino acids. V lost 6 bases, J lost 9 bases, and 6 bases lay in between. The germline CDR1 and CDR2 sequences are SNHLY and FYNNEI. CDR3 loop: CASRLGSPLHF. CDR3 sequence (DNA): TGTGCCAGCAGGTTGGGTTCACCCCTCCACTTT.